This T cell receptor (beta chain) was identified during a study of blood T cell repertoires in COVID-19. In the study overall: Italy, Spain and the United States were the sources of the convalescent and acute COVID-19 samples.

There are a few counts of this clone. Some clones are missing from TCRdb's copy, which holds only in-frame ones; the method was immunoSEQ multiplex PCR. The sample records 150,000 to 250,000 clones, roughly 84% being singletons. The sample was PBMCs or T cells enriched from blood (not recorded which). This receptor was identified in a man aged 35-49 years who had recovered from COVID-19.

The CDR3 loop reads CASSNSGGPTDTQYF. The CDR3 coding sequence is TGTGCCAGCAGCAACAGCGGCGGCCCCACAGATACGCAGTATTTT. The gene calls are TRBV11-3 and TRBJ2-3; tentatively, D is TRBD2 (5 bases). V lost 5 bases and J 2 bases, leaving 14 bases between the germline ends. CDR3 length: 15 residues. Germline V gives CDR1 SGHNT, CDR2 YENEEA.